The 14 T cell receptor beta chains below come from one sample, sequenced in a study of cytomegalovirus exposure and HLA in healthy donors. This PCR relied on a set of 60 Vbeta primers and 13 Jbeta primers. Assay: immunoSEQ multiplex PCR; the TCRdb copy retains only in-frame clones and omits some. The repertoire holds fewer than 200,000 clones, with 75% to 85% as singletons. Sequenced sample: PBMCs. These receptors came from a female donor in good health and CMV-seronegative.

This rearrangement joins TRBV6-5 to TRBJ2-6, with D perhaps matching TRBD1 (5 bases). Germline V CDR1 and CDR2: MNHEY, SVGAGI. Trimming pared 1 base from V and 2 bases from J, leaving 6 bases between. The CDR3 spans 15 residues. The CDR3 loop reads CASSYFRAGANVLTF. In DNA form, the CDR3 reads TGTGCCAGCAGTTACTTCAGGGCTGGGGCCAACGTCCTGACTTTC.

The chain has TRBV7-8 and TRBJ2-7; 12 bases match TRBD2. This CDR3 has 16 amino acids. Germline CDR1 reads SGHVS; CDR2 reads FQNEAQ. Losses at the gene ends were 4 bases for V and 2 bases for J; bases not matched to a gene: 6. CDR3 in DNA: TGTGCCAGCAGCTCGTCTAGCGGGAGGGCCGCCTACGAGCAGTACTTC. Translating gives CASSSSSGRAAYEQYF.

This clone was counted a few times. The J gene is TRBJ1-3, the V gene TRBV4-3; TRBD1 matches at 10 bases. Germline lookup yields CDR1 LGHNA and CDR2 YSLEER. This CDR3 contains 17 residues. The trim removed 0 bases at V and 2 bases at J, leaving 4 bases unmatched. The CDR3 sequence is CASSQDGGTGAGNTIYF. The CDR3 DNA reads as TGCGCCAGCAGCCAAGACGGAGGGACAGGGGCTGGAAACACCATATATTTT.

The rearrangement links TRBV28 to TRBJ2-7; no definite D call. V was clipped by 1 base and J by 2 bases, with 9 bases between them. The CDR3 is 14 amino acids. Germline CDR1 and CDR2: MDHEN and SYDVKM. CDR3 sequence reads: CASSLLTEAYEQYF. In DNA form, the CDR3 reads TGTGCCAGCAGTTTATTAACTGAGGCCTACGAGCAGTACTTC.

The CDR3, as DNA: TGTGCCAGCAGCCAGGACCCTACACCCAGCGGGCAGGGGGCGAGGAGCAATCAGCCCCAGCATTTT. It specifies CASSQDPTPSGQGARSNQPQHF. The chain couples TRBV14 to TRBJ1-5, with 8 bases matching TRBD1. The V segment lost 3 bases and the J segment 1 base; nucleotides outside the gene matches: 23. The CDR3 contains 22 residues. Germline lookup yields CDR1 SGHDN and CDR2 FVKESK.

The J gene is TRBJ2-7, the V gene TRBV4-1; 12 nucleotides line up with TRBD1. With V trimmed by 4 bases and J by 7 bases, 5 bases remained unmatched. CDR1 is MGHRA and CDR2 is YSYEKL in the germline V gene. The length of the CDR3 is 14 residues. Here the CDR3 DNA reads TGCGCCAGCAGCCCCGGGACAGGGGGCTTTGAGCAGTACTTC. Its protein product is CASSPGTGGFEQYF.

The CDR3 loop reads CASSLASAGAYYEQYF. The CDR3 nucleotides read TGTGCCAGCAGCTTAGCGTCGGCGGGAGCTTATTACGAGCAGTACTTC. This sequence joins TRBV7-2 and TRBJ2-7; 7 positions agree with TRBD2. Unmatched junction bases numbered 9, after V lost 0 bases and J lost 4 bases. CDR3 length equals 16 residues. Germline values: CDR1 SGHTA, CDR2 FQGNSA.

The rearrangement joins TRBV19 to TRBJ1-2; weak D call: TRBD1 (6 bases). The germline V and J ends were trimmed by 7 bases and 4 bases, with 25 bases remaining between them. CDR1 and CDR2 from the germline V gene are LNHDA and SQIVND (reference sequence). The CDR3 runs 17 residues. In DNA form, the CDR3 reads TGTGCCAGTACCACCACCCTAGGGACATCCGGAAGCTATGGCTACACCTTC. This translates into CASTTTLGTSGSYGYTF.

The V call is TRBV4-3, the J call TRBJ2-2; no clear D. CDR1 and CDR2 (germline): LGHNA, YSLEER. V was trimmed by 1 base and J by 1 base, leaving 7 bases between them. This CDR3 is 15 amino acids long. CDR3 region: CASSQGRLNTGELFF. The CDR3 bases are TGCGCCAGCAGCCAAGGGCGGCTGAACACCGGGGAGCTGTTTTTT.

The gene calls are TRBV6-5 and TRBJ1-2; TRBD1 aligns across 7 bases. V was clipped by 0 bases and J by 4 bases; unmatched bases: 5. Looked up from germline, CDR1 is MNHEY and CDR2 is SVGAGI. The length of the CDR3 is 15 residues. CDR3 nucleotides: TGTGCCAGCAGTTACTCGCCAGGGACAGTCTATGGCTACACCTTC. Amino acids: CASSYSPGTVYGYTF.

The rearrangement uses TRBV28 and TRBJ2-7; TRBD2 is a possible D gene (6 bases). Between the trimmed V and J ends, which lost 1 base and 2 bases, there was a span of 15 bases. This CDR3 is built from 16 residues. Per germline, CDR1 MDHEN and CDR2 SYDVKM. CDR3 nucleotides: TGTGCCAGCAGTTTATCGGTCGGGGGATTTACCTACGAGCAGTACTTC. This encodes CASSLSVGGFTYEQYF.

The chain carries TRBV6-5 and TRBJ2-3; D perhaps matches TRBD2 (5 bases). V shed 5 bases and J shed 6 bases, with 15 bases lying between them. In germline, CDR1 is MNHEY, CDR2 SVGAGI. The CDR3 totals 14 residues. The CDR3 DNA reads TGTGCCAGCAGTCTAGCCTCCCCACAGGATACGCAGTATTTT. Translated, it gives CASSLASPQDTQYF.

This clone has a handful of counts. The CDR3 is CASSPLTGRRAFF. The CDR3 nucleotides are TGTGCCAGCAGCCCGCTCACGGGGAGACGCGCTTTCTTT. The chain combines TRBV5-8 with TRBJ1-1; D is unclear. CDR3 size: 13 residues. Trimming stripped 4 bases from V and 11 bases from J, with 18 bases between. Germline loops: CDR1 SGHTS, CDR2 YDEGEE.

This clone was found once. The chain has TRBV28 and TRBJ2-3; D is perhaps TRBD2 (5 bases). The CDR3 spans 12 residues. The V end lost 6 bases, the J end lost 12 bases, and 16 bases lay between the germline ends. Germline values: CDR1 MDHEN, CDR2 SYDVKM. CDR3 region: CASSISLGRQYF. The CDR3, as DNA: TGTGCCAGCAGCATATCCCTAGGGAGACAGTATTTT.